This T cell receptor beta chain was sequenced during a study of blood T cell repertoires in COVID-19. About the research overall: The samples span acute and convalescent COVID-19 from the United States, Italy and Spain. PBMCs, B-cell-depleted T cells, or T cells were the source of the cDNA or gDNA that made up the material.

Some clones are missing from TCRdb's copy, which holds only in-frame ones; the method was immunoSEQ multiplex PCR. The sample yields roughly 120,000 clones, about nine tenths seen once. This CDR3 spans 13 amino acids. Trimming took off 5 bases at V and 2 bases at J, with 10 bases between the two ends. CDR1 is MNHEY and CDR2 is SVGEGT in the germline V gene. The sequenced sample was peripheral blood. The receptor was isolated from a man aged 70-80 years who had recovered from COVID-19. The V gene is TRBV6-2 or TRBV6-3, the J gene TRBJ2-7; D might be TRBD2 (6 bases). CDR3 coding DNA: TGTGCCAGCAGTGCGGGATACACCTACGAGCAGTACTTC. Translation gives CASSAGYTYEQYF.